One sample yielded the 5 T cell receptor beta chains listed below, sequenced in a study of blood T cell repertoires in COVID-19. Data came from immunoSEQ multiplex PCR; TCRdb stores just in-frame clones and leaves some out. This table holds around 30,000 clones, approximately 89% found once. Material for sequencing was peripheral blood. Every receptor here comes from a human donor in a cohort sampled during active COVID-19.

The chain couples TRBV4-1 to TRBJ2-3, with a tentative D call TRBD1 (6 bases). V lost 4 bases and J 2 bases, leaving 13 bases between the germline ends. Germline V gene data show CDR1 as MGHRA and CDR2 as YSYEKL. The CDR3 loop spans 15 amino acids. CDR3 nucleotide sequence: TGCGCCAGCAGCCCACAGGGAAAGGACACAGATACGCAGTATTTT. This encodes CASSPQGKDTDTQYF.

V usage is TRBV29-1 and J usage is TRBJ1-3; tentative D call: TRBD1 (6 bases). Trimming left V 6 bases short and J 0 bases short, with 15 bases between. CDR1 SQVTM and CDR2 ANQGSEA come from the germline V gene. The CDR3 is 15 residues long. The CDR3: CSVMTGSNSGNTIYF. The CDR3 DNA reads TGCAGCGTGATGACAGGCTCAAACTCTGGAAACACCATATATTTT.

The chain recombines TRBV4-2 with TRBJ1-4, with D possibly being TRBD1 (6 bases). With 1 base removed from V and 7 bases from J, the gap between germline ends came to 13 bases. The CDR3 runs 15 residues. In germline, CDR1 is LGHNA, CDR2 YNFKEQ. Here the CDR3 reads CASSQVYTGPEKLFF. CDR3 bases: TGTGCCAGCAGCCAAGTCTATACAGGGCCTGAAAAACTGTTTTTT.

The sample holds a few counts of this clone. A read error may account for a junction end that differs from germline. The V and J genes are TRBV7-2 and TRBJ1-6, with D hard to call. The CDR3 sequence is 11 residues long. Germline-derived CDR1 and CDR2 are SGHTA and FQGNSA. The CDR3 sequence is CASSLDSSLHF. The DNA for the CDR3 is TGTGCCAGCAGCTTAGATTCATCCCTCCACTTT.

The chain couples TRBV7-8 to TRBJ2-7, with 7 positions matching TRBD1. Germline V gene sequence: CDR1 SGHVS, CDR2 FQNEAQ. The V and J ends lost 2 bases and 2 bases, in that order; junction bases with no gene match: 12. The CDR3 spans 17 residues. The CDR3 protein is CASSLRHTGVGTYEQYF. The DNA for the CDR3 is TGTGCCAGCAGCTTACGTCATACAGGGGTAGGAACCTACGAGCAGTACTTC.